The clone carrying this TCR beta chain was counted between two and nine times. What it binds is unknown. Mismatch with germline at one junction end may stem from a read error. Being free of ophthalmopathy for 18 months of follow-up defined stable hyperthyroidism. The diagnosis combined clinical symptoms, thyroxine, TRAb, thyroid ultrasound and orbital computed tomography scans. The data stem from a study of Graves' ophthalmopathy and Graves' hyperthyroidism. Study-level points and caveats: The model reached about 66% sensitivity and 72.22% specificity for predicting ophthalmopathy progression.

For repertoire sequencing, the TCR beta CDR3 regions were amplified from RNA transcripts. An initial RT-PCR round employing HTBI primers preceded a second-round multiplex PCR. TCRdb reprocessed the multiplex PCR reads with MiXCR, giving one entry per CDR3 protein. The repertoire has roughly 610,000 distinct CDR3 sequences, around a fifth of them found once; the top ten carry approximately 6.9%. Looked up from germline, CDR1 is MNHNS and CDR2 is SASEGT. The CDR3 spans 16 residues. The receptor comes from a woman between 18 and 29 years old with stable Graves' hyperthyroidism. Some clones in this sample may be carry-over from other donors' samples. Sequencing was carried out using peripheral blood. The chain links TRBV6-1 to TRBJ1-3; D is ambiguous. In nucleotides, the CDR3 is TGTGCCAGCAACCCTACTCCCGCCGTTTCAAGAAACACCACATATTTT. This encodes CASNPTPAVSRNTTYF.